The 3 T cell receptor beta chains given below trace back to one sample, sequenced in a study of T cells after yellow fever vaccination. TCRdb reprocessed the 5' RACE reads via MiXCR and lists one record per CDR3 protein. The data show about 350,000 distinct CDR3 sequences, approximately 8% seen once. Sequencing used PBMCs, obtained about 41 days after the first yellow fever vaccination. Every receptor here comes from a man aged 18 to 35 who received the YFV17D yellow fever vaccine.

This clonotype was observed at least ten times. The chain carries TRBV7-3 and TRBJ2-1; D is undetermined. Germline V gives CDR1 SGHTA, CDR2 FQGTGA. With 2 bases removed from V and 10 bases from J, the gap between germline ends came to 12 bases. The CDR3 covers 13 residues. As DNA, the CDR3 is TGTGCCAGCAGCTTACGCCCAATGGGAGAGCAGTTCTTC. Translated, it gives CASSLRPMGEQFF. Supplemented by reference TRBV7-3 and TRBJ2-1, the full variable domain reads GAGVSQTPSNKVTEKGKYVELRCDPISGHTALYWYRQSLGQGPEFLIYFQGTGAADDSGLPNDRFFAVRPEGSVSTLKIQRTERGDSAVYLCASSLRPMGEQFFGPGTRLTVL.

This clonotype has ten or more counts. This sequence joins TRBV5-1 and TRBJ1-5, with 7 bases matching TRBD1. Germline V gene lookup returns CDR1 SGHRS and CDR2 YFSETQ. The CDR3 consists of 14 residues. The V and J ends lost 4 bases and 4 bases, in that order; junction bases with no gene match: 5. Here the CDR3 DNA reads TGCGCCAGCAGCGAGGGGGCCGGGAATCAGCCCCAGCATTTT. This sequence encodes CASSEGAGNQPQHF.

The chain has TRBV9 and TRBJ1-6, with D hard to call. CDR3 length: 14 residues. CDR1 is SGDLS and CDR2 is YYNGEE in the germline V gene. The V and J ends lost 0 bases and 8 bases respectively, with 9 bases between them. CDR3 sequence (DNA): TGTGCCAGCAGCGTAGAACAGACCCATTCACCCCTCCACTTT. Amino acids: CASSVEQTHSPLHF.